The present T cell receptor beta chain was sequenced within a study of T cell responses to AZD1222 COVID-19 vaccine. General study points: CD4 TCRs linked to vaccination spanned spike, dominating at 160-218 and 743-854. None of the repertoires were sampled until the peak T cell response had passed.

With regard to this clone: The target antigen is unknown.

The CDR3 totals 15 residues. Germline assignment: CDR1 SGHAT and CDR2 FQNNGV. Trimming stripped 0 bases from V and 6 bases from J, with 14 bases between. Assay used: immunoSEQ multiplex PCR; TCRdb lists only in-frame clones, some missing. In the table there are approximately 130,000 clones, 85% to 95% of which are singletons. The specimen comprised peripheral blood, sampled on day 0 of AZD1222 vaccination. This chain connects TRBV11-2 to TRBJ1-2, with D maybe TRBD1 (6 bases). This receptor was obtained from an adult in good health. The CDR3 sequence: CASSLDNGGRHGYTF. For the CDR3, the DNA is TGTGCCAGCAGCTTAGATAATGGGGGGCGACATGGCTACACCTTC. Filled out from reference TRBV11-2 and TRBJ1-2, the complete variable domain reads EAGVAQSPRYKIIEKRQSVAFWCNPISGHATLYWYQQILGQGPKLLIQFQNNGVVDDSQLPKDRFSAERLKGVDSTLKIQPAKLEDSAVYLCASSLDNGGRHGYTFGSGTRLTVV.